This T cell receptor beta chain was profiled in a study of STAT5B mutations in CD4+ large granular lymphocyte leukemia. The length of the CDR3 is 16 residues. CDR1 and CDR2 (germline): KGHSH, LQKENI. V was cut by 8 bases and J by 1 base, with 20 bases left in between. Libraries were prepared by immunoSEQ multiplex PCR; TCRdb keeps only in-frame clonotypes and omits some of them. The sample has about 50,000 clones, 80% to 85% seen once. The TCR originated in a human donor in good health. The chain links TRBV18 to TRBJ2-5; perhaps D is TRBD1 or TRBD2 (5 bases each). Sequencing was done on a sample of CD4+ T cells from blood buffy coats. In DNA form, the CDR3 reads TGTGCCAGCCTCGAGAGAGGGGTCGCGGTCCAAGAGACCCAGTACTTC. It is translated as CASLERGVAVQETQYF.